Listed below are T cell receptor beta chains from one sample, sequenced in a study of shared clonotypes between healthy human individuals. The data were produced by immunoSEQ multiplex PCR, yet TCRdb's version contains in-frame clones alone and is incomplete. The data hold more than 2 million clones, with almost 96% observed a single time. The sequenced material came from naive CD4+ T cells sorted from blood. The receptors were gathered from a man aged 18 to 30 in good health. The CDR3 runs from the conserved cysteine through the conserved F or W. The order of the fields is J gene, D gene, V gene, CDR3 protein. The D gene is left open where the match is weak.

>TRBJ2-1|-|TRBV6-6
CASSYAMGGQEQFF
>TRBJ2-5|-|TRBV18
CASSPPMGGGETQYF
>TRBJ2-1|-|TRBV27
CACEGYLVNEQFF
>TRBJ1-1|-|TRBV6-5
CASSNQGTEAFF
>TRBJ2-2|-|TRBV6-1
CASSEAQTYGLINTGELFF
>TRBJ2-7|-|TRBV7-6
CASSYKGGLEQYF
>TRBJ1-1|-|TRBV9
CASSTGGHLDRNTEAFF
>TRBJ1-3|-|TRBV6-5
CASSQLGVSRNTIYF
>TRBJ2-3|-|TRBV29-1
CSAEIGRSSSTDTQYF
>TRBJ1-2|-|TRBV12-2
CASRPGQPFYYGYTF
>TRBJ2-7|-|TRBV6-1
CASSKSAGSSYEQYF